These 2 T cell receptor beta chains originate from one sample sequenced in a study of early T cells in non-severe SARS-CoV-2 infection. MiXCR, run by TCRdb on the 5' RACE reads, gives a single entry per CDR3 protein. The sample has fewer than 120,000 distinct CDR3 sequences, over 9.5% seen once; the top ten hold 3.5% to 4%. Sequences were derived from whole blood, sampled at baseline. The receptors come from an adult who was a healthcare worker with PCR-confirmed SARS-CoV-2 infection or an uninfected control (not recorded which).

J is TRBJ2-1 and V is TRBV29-1; 9 bases match TRBD2. The length of the CDR3 is 14 residues. The trim removed 5 bases at V and 8 bases at J, leaving 10 bases unmatched. CDR1 SQVTM and CDR2 ANQGSEA come from the germline V gene. The CDR3 is CSVLGGGGADEQFF. CDR3 DNA: TGCAGCGTTCTCGGAGGCGGGGGGGCCGATGAGCAGTTCTTC.

The chain carries TRBV9 and TRBJ1-4, with D uncertain. CDR1 and CDR2 (germline): SGDLS, YYNGEE. V was cut by 0 bases and J by 6 bases, with 12 bases left in between. This CDR3 spans 15 amino acids. CDR3 in amino acids: CASSVGANFDEKLFF. In nucleotides, the CDR3 is TGTGCCAGCAGCGTAGGGGCGAATTTTGATGAAAAACTGTTTTTT.